This is a list of T cell receptor beta chains from one sample in a study of identical twins. TCRdb recomputed calls from the 5' RACE reads with MiXCR, one row per CDR3 protein. Of roughly 630,000 distinct CDR3 sequences detected, about 7% appear once; the ten largest clones hold roughly 1.5%. The same data also went into a second study, on yellow fever vaccine responses in identical twins.

The sequenced material came from PBMCs. These receptors were obtained from a woman aged 18-29 years in good health. Each CDR3 is given with its conserved first and last residue. A D gene is named only where the DNA matches it firmly. Size tells how often a clone was seen (once, few, many) or the class of an expanded clone, and some rows leave it out.

TGCGCCAGCAGCCAAGTAGACGGGCGGGGGGGTTACAATGAGCAGTTCTTC,CASSQVDGRGGYNEQFF,TRBV4-1,TRBD2,TRBJ2-1,NA
TGCGCCAGCAGCCAAGCGGGTGGAGCTAACTATGGCTACACCTTC,CASSQAGGANYGYTF,TRBV4-1,NA,TRBJ1-2,many
TGTGCCAGCAGTTTGGCTCAGCCCCAGCATTTT,CASSLAQPQHF,TRBV12-3/TRBV12-4,NA,TRBJ1-5,many
TGCAGCGCCTCGGGGGCAACGAACACCGGGGAGCTGTTTTTT,CSASGATNTGELFF,TRBV29-1,NA,TRBJ2-2,NA
TGTGCCACCAACGGGGGGGGTAACCTCTACGAGCAGTACTTC,CATNGGGNLYEQYF,TRBV10-3,TRBD2,TRBJ2-7,NA
TGTGCCACCTCCCAAGATCAGGGGGCAAATCAGCCCCAGCATTTT,CATSQDQGANQPQHF,TRBV12-3/TRBV12-4,TRBD1,TRBJ1-5,NA
TGTGCCACCAGCATCCGGACAGCCCAACGGGAGACCCAGTACTTC,CATSIRTAQRETQYF,TRBV15,NA,TRBJ2-5,few
TGCGCCAGCAGCTTGGTGCTAGCGGGGGGGCAAGAGACCCAGTACTTC,CASSLVLAGGQETQYF,TRBV5-1,TRBD2,TRBJ2-5,NA
TGTGCCAGCAGTTACTCTACTAGCGGGGGAGTAGCCGGCACAGATACGCAGTATTTT,CASSYSTSGGVAGTDTQYF,TRBV6-5,TRBD2,TRBJ2-3,NA
TGTGCCACCATAGCTTTGGGGGGGCGTAATGAAGCTTTCTTT,CATIALGGRNEAFF,TRBV15,NA,TRBJ1-1,many
TGTGCCAGTAAGGGCAGATCGCGGGAGCAGTACTTC,CASKGRSREQYF,TRBV19,NA,TRBJ2-7,NA
TGTGCCAGTCTCGGGGTCACGAACACCGGGGAGCTGTTTTTT,CASLGVTNTGELFF,TRBV12-3/TRBV12-4,NA,TRBJ2-2,NA
TGTGCCACCAGCAGGAGAGCGGGGGATGAGCAGTTCTTC,CATSRRAGDEQFF,TRBV15,TRBD2,TRBJ2-1,many
TGCGCCAGCAGCTGGGAGCCGGGACTCCTTTCCTACGAGCAGTACTTC,CASSWEPGLLSYEQYF,TRBV5-1,NA,TRBJ2-7,NA
TGTGCCAGCAGCCCGAACGGGGCTGAAGCTTTCTTT,CASSPNGAEAFF,TRBV7-9,NA,TRBJ1-1,NA
TGTGCCACTAGTAGCGGGGGTGTTGAGACCCAGTACTTC,CATSSGGVETQYF,TRBV15,TRBD2,TRBJ2-5,NA
TGTGCCAGCAGTCCTCCGACAGGTTTAAATGAGCAGTTCTTC,CASSPPTGLNEQFF,TRBV27,NA,TRBJ2-1,few
TGTGCCAGCCCTTATACCGGGCAGCAGAACACTGAAGCTTTCTTT,CASPYTGQQNTEAFF,TRBV28,NA,TRBJ1-1,many
TGTGCCAGCAGCTCCTCCGTTAATTCACCCCTCCACTTT,CASSSSVNSPLHF,TRBV7-6,NA,TRBJ1-6,many
TGTGCCAGCAGCTCTAGCGGGGGTCGTGAGACCCAGTACTTC,CASSSSGGRETQYF,TRBV7-9,TRBD2,TRBJ2-5,few
TGCGCCAGCAGCCCCCGCTCAGTCGGCAATGAAAAACTGTTTTTT,CASSPRSVGNEKLFF,TRBV5-1,NA,TRBJ1-4,few
TGCGCCAGCAGCGGGGACTCGGTAAGCTACAATGAGCAGTTCTTC,CASSGDSVSYNEQFF,TRBV5-1,NA,TRBJ2-1,few
TGTGCCACCAGCGTCCGCTCCTATAATTCACCCCTCCACTTT,CATSVRSYNSPLHF,TRBV15,NA,TRBJ1-6,many
TGTGCCAGCAGCCCCCGTGGGGCCACTGAAGCTTTCTTT,CASSPRGATEAFF,TRBV3-1,NA,TRBJ1-1,many
TGCAGCGTTGTCCTGACTAGCGGGTTCTACAATGAGCAGTTCTTC,CSVVLTSGFYNEQFF,TRBV29-1,TRBD2,TRBJ2-1,few
TGTGCCAGCAGCCAGACTTCAGATACGCAGTATTTT,CASSQTSDTQYF,TRBV4-2,NA,TRBJ2-3,NA
TGCAGTGCTACGACTAGCGGGAACACCGGGGAGCTGTTTTTT,CSATTSGNTGELFF,TRBV20-1,TRBD2,TRBJ2-2,many
TGTGCCAGCAGTTTATTCGAGCCGGGAGAGACCCAGTACTTC,CASSLFEPGETQYF,TRBV28,NA,TRBJ2-5,NA
TGTGCCAGCAGAAGCTTTAGCGGGAGCACAGATACGCAGTATTTT,CASRSFSGSTDTQYF,TRBV2,TRBD2,TRBJ2-3,few
TGTGCCAGCCCCTTCCGGGATAGGAGTTCACCCCTCCACTTT,CASPFRDRSSPLHF,TRBV21-1,NA,TRBJ1-6,once
TGTGCCAGCAATTTCAGCTTAGGAAAGGGACTAGCGGGACTCACAGATACGCAGTATTTT,CASNFSLGKGLAGLTDTQYF,TRBV12-3/TRBV12-4,TRBD2,TRBJ2-3,many
TGTGCCAGCAGCCAAGCGGGACGGGATGGGACCCAGTACTTC,CASSQAGRDGTQYF,TRBV14,NA,TRBJ2-5,many
TGCGCCAGCAGCTTGACTAGCGGCCCTCGTGAGCAGTACTTC,CASSLTSGPREQYF,TRBV5-1,TRBD2,TRBJ2-7,NA
TGTGCCAGCAGTGACCCGTCTCATGGCAATGAGCAGTTCTTC,CASSDPSHGNEQFF,TRBV25-1,NA,TRBJ2-1,NA
TGTGCCAGCAGCTTACAGATAACCTACGAGCAGTACTTC,CASSLQITYEQYF,TRBV7-9,NA,TRBJ2-7,few
TGTGCCAGCAGCTTAGTGGGCGTTTCAAGCAATGAGCAGTTCTTC,CASSLVGVSSNEQFF,TRBV7-8,NA,TRBJ2-1,NA
TGCAGCGTTGTGCAGGGATCGGGGGGAGATACGCAGTATTTT,CSVVQGSGGDTQYF,TRBV29-1,TRBD2,TRBJ2-3,many
TGTGCCATCAGTGAGTTATCCGACAGAAGTGAAAGCTCCTACGAGCAGTACTTC,CAISELSDRSESSYEQYF,TRBV10-3,NA,TRBJ2-7,medium-sized
TGTGCCACCAGCAGCGGGCCAATCGGTGGAGAGACCCAGTACTTC,CATSSGPIGGETQYF,TRBV15,NA,TRBJ2-5,few
TGCAGCGTTGAAGGGGAGACTAGCGGGAGATTGGATACGCAGTATTTT,CSVEGETSGRLDTQYF,TRBV29-1,TRBD2,TRBJ2-3,many
TGTGCCAGCAGTTTACACAGGGGCGTACCACCTGGGGCCAACGTCCTGACTTTC,CASSLHRGVPPGANVLTF,TRBV27,TRBD1,TRBJ2-6,NA
TGCAGTGCTAGTCCCTGGTCTGTCAATGAGCAGTTCTTC,CSASPWSVNEQFF,TRBV20-1,NA,TRBJ2-1,NA
TGTGCCAGCAGTTTATGGGGGGGCCAGACCTACGAGCAGTACTTC,CASSLWGGQTYEQYF,TRBV27,NA,TRBJ2-7,NA
TGCAGCGTTGAAGACCCCAACAGTGAAGCTTTCTTT,CSVEDPNSEAFF,TRBV29-1,NA,TRBJ1-1,NA
TGTGCCAGCTTTGATCGGGGAGTAGGCTACAATGAGCAGTTCTTC,CASFDRGVGYNEQFF,TRBV7-9,NA,TRBJ2-1,NA
TGTGCCAGCACCCCGGACAGTAGCACAGATACGCAGTATTTT,CASTPDSSTDTQYF,TRBV12-3/TRBV12-4,NA,TRBJ2-3,many
TGTGCCAGCAGCCAGGTCAGGGCCCCCTACGAGCAGTACTTC,CASSQVRAPYEQYF,TRBV7-9,NA,TRBJ2-7,NA
TGTGCCAGCAGCTTAGGGGGACGGGATAATTCACCCCTCCACTTT,CASSLGGRDNSPLHF,TRBV11-2,NA,TRBJ1-6,many
TGCGCCAGCAGCTTGGACCCTGGGAGCATCTACGAGCAGTACTTC,CASSLDPGSIYEQYF,TRBV5-1,NA,TRBJ2-7,many
TGTGCCAGCAGTGGGGGGGGAGGCAATGAGCAGTTCTTC,CASSGGGGNEQFF,TRBV25-1,TRBD2,TRBJ2-1,few
TGTGCCAGTAGTGAAGGGCGCGGTTACGAGCAGTACTTC,CASSEGRGYEQYF,TRBV19,NA,TRBJ2-7,few
TGTGCCATCAGTGAGTCAGAGTCGGCCTGTGGGACCCAGTACTTC,CAISESESACGTQYF,TRBV10-3,NA,TRBJ2-5,many
TGTGCCAGCAGTGCCGGGAGATCGAACACTGAAGCTTTCTTT,CASSAGRSNTEAFF,TRBV12-3/TRBV12-4,NA,TRBJ1-1,many
TGTGCCAGCGGGCTTAAAGGGGAGAACACTGAAGCTTTCTTT,CASGLKGENTEAFF,TRBV7-9,NA,TRBJ1-1,many